The present T cell receptor (beta chain) was sequenced within a study of T cell responses to AZD1222 COVID-19 vaccine. Across the whole study: Recipients boosted at about 4 weeks or about 12 weeks are pooled.

To note about this clone: Its antigen is unidentified.

Sequencing was performed with immunoSEQ multiplex PCR; in TCRdb, only in-frame clones are kept and a portion is missing. The table records some 140,000 clones, roughly 80% of them present only once. Germline lookup yields CDR1 SGHRS and CDR2 YFSETQ. The CDR3 contains 16 residues. V dropped 4 bases and J dropped 1 base, with 17 bases sitting between them. Findings of the study overall: Only six individuals given AZD1222 were seropositive at baseline. After the peak T cell response, and only then, were repertoires sampled.

The sequence derives from an adult in good health. The V gene is TRBV5-1, the J gene TRBJ1-1; D gene ambiguous. The sequencing here drew on peripheral blood, taken on day 0 of AZD1222 vaccination. In nucleotides, the CDR3 is TGCGCCAGCAGCCCCCGGACCCGGGCAAAGAACACTGAAGCTTTCTTT. Translation: CASSPRTRAKNTEAFF.